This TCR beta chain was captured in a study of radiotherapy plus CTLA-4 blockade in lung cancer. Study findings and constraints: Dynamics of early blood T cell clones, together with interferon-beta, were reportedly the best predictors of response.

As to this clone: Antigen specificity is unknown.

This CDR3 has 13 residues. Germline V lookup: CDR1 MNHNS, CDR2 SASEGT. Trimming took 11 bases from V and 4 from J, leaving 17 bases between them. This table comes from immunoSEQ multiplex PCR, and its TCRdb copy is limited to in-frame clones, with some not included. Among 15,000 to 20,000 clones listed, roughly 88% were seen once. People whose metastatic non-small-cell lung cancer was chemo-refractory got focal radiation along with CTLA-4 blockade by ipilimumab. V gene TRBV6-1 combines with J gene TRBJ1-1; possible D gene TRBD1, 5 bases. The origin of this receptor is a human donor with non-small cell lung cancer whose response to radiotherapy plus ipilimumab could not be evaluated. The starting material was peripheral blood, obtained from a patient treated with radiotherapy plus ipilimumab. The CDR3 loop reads CAGREQGSTEAFF. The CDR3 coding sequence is TGTGCCGGCCGGGAGCAGGGAAGCACTGAAGCTTTCTTT.